This TCR beta chain comes out of a study of CD8+CD57+ T cells in acquired aplastic anemia. Patients who underwent sequencing had shown CD8+CD57+ cell expansion by flow cytometry. This CDR3 is 13 amino acids long. Trimming took 4 bases from V and 6 from J, leaving 13 bases between them. Germline V CDR1 and CDR2: ENHRY, SYGVKD. Genomic DNA provided the template from which TCR beta VDJ and CDR3 profiles were obtained. TCRdb itself ran the reads through MiXCR, one entry per CDR3 protein. The data show about 160,000 distinct CDR3 sequences, 45% to 55% seen once. The chain couples TRBV10-3 to TRBJ2-7; D is perhaps TRBD2 (6 bases). This sequence was found in a human donor with aplastic anemia. Material: sorted CD4+, CD8+, or CD8+CD57+ T cells (not recorded which) from PBMCs. The CDR3 nucleotides are TGTGCCATCAGTGCGGGGGAGCGCCTCGAGCAGTACTTC. Translating gives CAISAGERLEQYF.